This T cell receptor beta chain is drawn from a study of tissue T cells after allogeneic stem cell transplantation. This clone showed up just a few times. The genes and germline here are from mouse. The read stops 1 residue short of the end of the CDR3; the missing end is completed from the germline J gene. The time point denotes: mouse harvest day 7 after allogeneic transplant. Each mouse received 10^7 T-cell-depleted marrow cells plus 10^6 splenic CD5+ T cells by tail vein. CDR1 is LGHNA, CDR2 YNLKQL, per germline (reference sequence). Trimming shortened V by 6 bases and J by 0 bases, and 17 bases separated the two germline ends. The CDR3 is made up of 16 amino acids. Only in-frame clones appear in the TCRdb table, and some are missing; sequencing was by immunoSEQ multiplex PCR. The table shows 6,000 to 8,500 clones, with approximately 55% occurring only once.

The sequence came from a female BALB/c mouse given C57BL/6 T cells with graft-versus-host disease after an allogeneic hematopoietic cell transplant. This rearrangement joins TRBV5 to TRBJ1-2, with D maybe TRBD1 (6 bases). The material sequenced was lymph node tissue. CDR3 DNA, as far as it was read: TGTGCCAGCAGGGCAAGAGGCGGGACATCAAACTCCGACTACACC. The encoded protein is CASRARGGTSNSDYT. The CDR3 in full is CASRARGGTSNSDYTF.